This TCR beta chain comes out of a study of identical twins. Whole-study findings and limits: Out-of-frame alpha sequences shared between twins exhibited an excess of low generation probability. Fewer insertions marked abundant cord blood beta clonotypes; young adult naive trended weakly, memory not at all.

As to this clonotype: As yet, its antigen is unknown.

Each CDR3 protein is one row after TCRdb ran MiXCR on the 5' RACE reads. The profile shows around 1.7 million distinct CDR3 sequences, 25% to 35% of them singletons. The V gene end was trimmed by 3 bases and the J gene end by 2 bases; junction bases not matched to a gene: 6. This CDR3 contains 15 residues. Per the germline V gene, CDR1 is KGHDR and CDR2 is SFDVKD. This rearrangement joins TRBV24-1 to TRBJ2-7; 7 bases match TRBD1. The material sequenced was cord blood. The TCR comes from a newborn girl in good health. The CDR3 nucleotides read TGTGCCACCAGTGATGACAGGGAAGTTCCCTACGAGCAGTACTTC. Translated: CATSDDREVPYEQYF.